Reported below is one TCR beta chain. Positively selected for CCR7, the CD45RO-negative cells used as naive CD8 cells excluded terminally differentiated effector memory CD45RA+ cells. This entry belongs to a study of shared clonotypes between healthy human individuals. Sequencing was performed with immunoSEQ multiplex PCR; in TCRdb, only in-frame clones are kept and a portion is missing. This table has 2 million to 2.5 million clones, about 94% appearing once. CDR1 and CDR2 from the germline V gene are SEHNR and FQNEAQ (reference sequence). V gave up 6 bases and J gave up 0 bases; unmatched junction bases: 9. This CDR3 is built from 19 residues.

Sequencing input: naive CD8+ T cells sorted from blood. The clonotype originates from a man aged 18-30 years in good health. This sequence joins TRBV7-9 and TRBJ2-3, with 16 bases aligning to TRBD2. The CDR3 protein is CASSHPGLAGGRSTDTQYF. The DNA for the CDR3 is TGTGCCAGCAGTCATCCGGGACTAGCGGGGGGGCGAAGCACAGATACGCAGTATTTT.